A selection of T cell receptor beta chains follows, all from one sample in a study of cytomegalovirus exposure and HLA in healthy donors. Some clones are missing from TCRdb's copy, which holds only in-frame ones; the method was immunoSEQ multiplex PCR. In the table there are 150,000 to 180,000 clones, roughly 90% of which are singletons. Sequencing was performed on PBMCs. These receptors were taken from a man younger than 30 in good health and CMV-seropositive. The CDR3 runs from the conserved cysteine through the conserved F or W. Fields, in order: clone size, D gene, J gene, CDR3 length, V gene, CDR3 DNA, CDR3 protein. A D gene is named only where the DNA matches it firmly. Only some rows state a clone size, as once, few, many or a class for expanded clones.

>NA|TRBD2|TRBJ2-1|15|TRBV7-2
TGTGCCAGCAGCCTACTAGCGGGGACATACAATGAGCAGTTCTTC
CASSLLAGTYNEQFF
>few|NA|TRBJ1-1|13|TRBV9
TGTGCCAGCAGCGTATCAGGGGTTGGGGAAGCTTTCTTT
CASSVSGVGEAFF
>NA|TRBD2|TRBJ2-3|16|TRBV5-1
TGCGCCAGCCGTCGAGGCGAGGCGGGGGGCACAGATACGCAGTATTTT
CASRRGEAGGTDTQYF
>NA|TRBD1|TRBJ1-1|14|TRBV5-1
TGCGCCAGCAGCCCGGACAGGGCAAACACTGAAGCTTTCTTT
CASSPDRANTEAFF
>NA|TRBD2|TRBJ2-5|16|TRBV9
TGTGCCAGCAGCGCCCAGCTAGCGGGAGTATTCGGGACCCAGTACTTC
CASSAQLAGVFGTQYF
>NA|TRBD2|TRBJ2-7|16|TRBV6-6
TGTGCCAGCAGCACCCCCCTGGCGGGAGGGACCTACGAGCAGTACTTC
CASSTPLAGGTYEQYF
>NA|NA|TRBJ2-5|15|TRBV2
TGTGCCAGCAACCTAGCAAGTGATTACCAAGAGACCCAGTACTTC
CASNLASDYQETQYF
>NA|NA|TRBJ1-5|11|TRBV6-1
TGTGCCAGCAGCCAGGGACAGCCCCAGCATTTT
CASSQGQPQHF
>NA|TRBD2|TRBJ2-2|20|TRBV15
TGTGCCACCAGCAGAAAAAAAGGGACTAGCGGGGCCGCGAACACCGGGGAGCTGTTTTTT
CATSRKKGTSGAANTGELFF
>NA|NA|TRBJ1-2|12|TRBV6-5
TGTGCCAGCAGCAGCGCCGGTACGGGCTACACCTTC
CASSSAGTGYTF
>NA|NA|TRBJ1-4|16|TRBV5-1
TGCGCCAGCTACCCTGGGGGGTTATCAACTAATGAAAAACTGTTTTTT
CASYPGGLSTNEKLFF
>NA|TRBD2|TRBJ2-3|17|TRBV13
TGTGCCAGCAGCTTTCAGCCGGGACTAGCCGTGTCAGATACGCAGTATTTT
CASSFQPGLAVSDTQYF
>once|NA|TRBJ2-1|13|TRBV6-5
TGTGCCAGCAGTTACTCTAGGGGCGATGAGCAGTTCTTC
CASSYSRGDEQFF
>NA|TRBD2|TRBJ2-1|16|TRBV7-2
TGTGCCAGCAGCTCCCAGGGTAGCGGGGTTTACAATGAGCAGTTCTTC
CASSSQGSGVYNEQFF
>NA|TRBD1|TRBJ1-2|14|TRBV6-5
TGTGCCAGCAGTTACCAAGACAGGGGGCAAGGCTACACCTTC
CASSYQDRGQGYTF
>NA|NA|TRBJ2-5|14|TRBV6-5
TGTGCCAGCAGTTACTCGGTCGGCCAAGAGACCCAGTACTTC
CASSYSVGQETQYF
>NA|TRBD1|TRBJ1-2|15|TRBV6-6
TGTGCCAGCAGTACCCCCCGACAGGGGCACTATGGCTACACCTTC
CASSTPRQGHYGYTF
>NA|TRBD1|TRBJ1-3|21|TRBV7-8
TGTGCCAGCAGCGCATTAATTATTCCTAGCCGGGACAGGGACTCTGGAAACACCATATATTTT
CASSALIIPSRDRDSGNTIYF
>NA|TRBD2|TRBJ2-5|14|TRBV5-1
TGCGCCAGCAGCTCATGGACTAGCCTGGAGACCCAGTACTTC
CASSSWTSLETQYF
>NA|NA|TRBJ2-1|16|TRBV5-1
TGCGCCAGCAGCAATTTTGAGCGGACGAGCGACAATGAGCAGTTCTTC
CASSNFERTSDNEQFF
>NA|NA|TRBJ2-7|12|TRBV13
TGTGCCAGCGGCGCCGCCGGGGGAGAGCAGTACTTC
CASGAAGGEQYF
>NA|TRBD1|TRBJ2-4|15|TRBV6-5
TGTGCCAGCAGCCCGGACAGGGGGCGTGAAAACATTCAGTACTTC
CASSPDRGRENIQYF
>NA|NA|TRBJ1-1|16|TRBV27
TGTGCCAGCAGTTTATCTCCAGGGTTGATTTCCACTGAAGCTTTCTTT
CASSLSPGLISTEAFF
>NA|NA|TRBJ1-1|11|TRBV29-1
TGCAGCGCGACAGGGAACACTGAAGCTTTCTTT
CSATGNTEAFF
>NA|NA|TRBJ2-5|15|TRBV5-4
TGTGCCAGCAGCCCGCAGGGATTAGGGTGGGAGACCCAGTACTTC
CASSPQGLGWETQYF
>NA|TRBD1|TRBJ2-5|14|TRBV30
TGTGCCTGGAGGAGGACAGGGGGCCAAGAGACCCAGTACTTC
CAWRRTGGQETQYF
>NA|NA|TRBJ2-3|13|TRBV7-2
TGTGCCAGCAGCCTAGGTGGGCGAGATACGCAGTATTTT
CASSLGGRDTQYF
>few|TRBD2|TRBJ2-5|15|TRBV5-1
TGCGCCAGCAGCTTGGGAGCGGGAGGCCGTCGGACCCAGTACTTC
CASSLGAGGRRTQYF
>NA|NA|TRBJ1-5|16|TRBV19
TGTGCCAGTAGTATGGGGTCCGGGGGCGGGGGTCAGCCCCAGCATTTT
CASSMGSGGGGQPQHF
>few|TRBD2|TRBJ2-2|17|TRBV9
TGTGCCAGCAGCCCAAAGTGGGAGGGAGTGAACACCGGGGAGCTGTTTTTT
CASSPKWEGVNTGELFF
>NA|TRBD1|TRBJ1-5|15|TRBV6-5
TGTGCCAGCAGTTCGACAGGGGGCAGCAATCAGCCCCAGCATTTT
CASSSTGGSNQPQHF
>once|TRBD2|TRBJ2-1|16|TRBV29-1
TGCAGCGTTGAGGGCAGGCTAGCGGACCAAAACAATGAGCAGTTCTTC
CSVEGRLADQNNEQFF
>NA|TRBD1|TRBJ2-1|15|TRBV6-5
TGTGCCAGCAGGGGGGACAGGAGCTCCTACAATGAGCAGTTCTTC
CASRGDRSSYNEQFF
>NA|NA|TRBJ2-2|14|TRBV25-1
TGTGCCAGCAAGGAGACTAAGTTTCCCGGGGAGCTGTTTTTT
CASKETKFPGELFF
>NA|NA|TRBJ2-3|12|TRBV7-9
TGTGCCAGCAGCCCGAGGACAGATACGCAGTATTTT
CASSPRTDTQYF
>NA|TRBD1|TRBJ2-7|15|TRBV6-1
TGTGCCAGCAGCGAAATACAGGGGGTATTTTACGAGCAGTACTTC
CASSEIQGVFYEQYF
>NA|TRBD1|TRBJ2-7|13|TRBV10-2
TGCGCCAGCAGTGAGTACAGGGGATACGAGCAGTACTTC
CASSEYRGYEQYF